This T cell receptor (beta chain) was identified during a study of T cells expressing NK-cell markers (TCRdb year 2020). About the study as a whole: About 8 donors provided sorted CD3+CD56+NKG2C+, CD3+CD56+NKG2C- and CD3+CD56-NKG2C+ T-cell subsets, whose TCR beta-chain repertoires were profiled. Among the eight sequenced donors, only one was HCMV-seronegative, while the other seven were HCMV-seropositive. Randomly selected healthy volunteers, three men and five women, were used as the eight sequenced donors. The libraries were sequenced on Illumina HiSeq 2000/2500, MiSeq or NextSeq, producing 2 x 150 bp reads.

Beyond this particular receptor, the publication reports: Whether the expanded NKG2C-expressing T cell clones were specific for HCMV antigens was left unclear. Those dominant clonotypes were again the most abundant among CD3+CD56-NKG2C+ cells in a handful of donors, at about 28.3-65%. In a handful of donors, the dominant CD3+CD56+NKG2C+ clonotypes were among the top 10 CD8+ clonotypes and accounted for roughly 1.0-7.0% of CD8+ T cells.

On this clonotype itself: Its antigen specificity is not known.

Sequenced using an Illumina HiSeq 2000. The TCR beta cDNA libraries were made using 5'RACE template switching, a step that added both a universal primer site and unique molecular identifiers. cDNA synthesis was primed from the TCR beta constant segment and was followed by two successive PCR amplification steps. For the original study's pipeline: Reads were demultiplexed and grouped by UMI with MIGEC, and clonotypes were assembled and quantified with MiTCR. To exclude erroneous sequences, only TCR cDNA sequences supported by at least two reads were retained. Downstream repertoire analysis used the tcR package, and clonotypes were matched across fractions by CDR3 nucleotide sequence plus V segment. VDJmatch was used to annotate antigen specificity against VDJdb, with one amino acid substitution in CDR3 permitted. TCRdb reanalyzed the reads, keeping one entry per CDR3 protein sequence and omitting DNA. The V and J calls reflect TCRdb's pipeline rather than the authors' work. The data table for this sample lists approximately 460,000 distinct CDR3 sequences. The top ten clones comprise roughly 7.2% of the sample.

A commercial ELISA kit detecting HCMV-specific IgG in serum was used to determine HCMV serostatus. Peripheral blood mononuclear cells were isolated from blood by Ficoll density gradient centrifugation. Including cysteine and phenylalanine, the CDR3 has 14 amino acids. No DNA has been recorded. As encoded in the germline V gene, CDR1 is SQVTM while CDR2 is ANQGSEA. Sequencing used blood T cells: a sorted CD56 or NKG2C T cell subset, CD4+ or CD8+ T cells, or bulk PBMC T cells (not recorded which). The rearrangement joined TRBV29-1 to TRBJ2-7; there is no DNA to check the TCRdb D call of TRBD2. The source is a woman aged 18-70 years in good health. The CDR3 region has the sequence CSVVSGLAGYEQYF.